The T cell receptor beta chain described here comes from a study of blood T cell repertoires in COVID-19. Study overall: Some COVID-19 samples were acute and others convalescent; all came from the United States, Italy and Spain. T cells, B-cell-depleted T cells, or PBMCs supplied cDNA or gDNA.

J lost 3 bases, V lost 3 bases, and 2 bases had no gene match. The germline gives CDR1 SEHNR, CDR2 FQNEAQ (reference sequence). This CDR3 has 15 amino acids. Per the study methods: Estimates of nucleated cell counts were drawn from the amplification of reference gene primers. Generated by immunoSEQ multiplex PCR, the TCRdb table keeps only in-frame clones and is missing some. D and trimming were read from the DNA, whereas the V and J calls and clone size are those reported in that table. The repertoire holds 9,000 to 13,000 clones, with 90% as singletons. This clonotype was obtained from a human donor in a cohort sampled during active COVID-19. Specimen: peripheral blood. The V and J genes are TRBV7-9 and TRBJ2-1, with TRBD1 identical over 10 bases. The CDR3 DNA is TGTGCCAGCAGCTTTGGGACAGGGGACTACAATGAGCAGTTCTTC. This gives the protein CASSFGTGDYNEQFF.